This is a list of T cell receptor beta chains from one sample in a study of metastatic and nonmetastatic thyroid tumors. With MiXCR, TCRdb called clones anew from the PCR reads. The sample lists 9,500 to 14,000 clones, 27% seen once, with about 21% in the top ten. The sequenced sample was adjacent normal tissue. The receptors were gathered from a male donor with papillary thyroid cancer or a benign thyroid nodule (not recorded which). Some clones in this sample may be carry-over from other donors' samples. The CDR3 runs from the conserved cysteine through the conserved F or W. The D gene is left open where the match is weak. The listing skips clone size in some rows; elsewhere it reads once, few, many or a size class.

d_call: .
j_call: TRBJ1-6
v_call: TRBV20-1
clone_size: .
cdr3_aa: CSARAPDLGSPLHF
cdr3_nt: TGCAGTGCTAGAGCACCAGACTTGGGTTCACCCCTTCACTTT

d_call: TRBD2
j_call: TRBJ2-5
v_call: TRBV7-8
clone_size: many
cdr3_aa: CASSHLTSGGETQYF
cdr3_nt: TGTGCCAGCAGCCACCTCACTAGCGGGGGGGAGACCCAGTACTTC

d_call: .
j_call: TRBJ1-3
v_call: TRBV4-1
clone_size: medium-sized
cdr3_aa: CASLSFGNTIYF
cdr3_nt: TGCGCCAGCCTGAGTTTCGGAAACACCATATATTTT

d_call: TRBD1
j_call: TRBJ1-2
v_call: TRBV9
clone_size: .
cdr3_aa: CASSEGDRLGDGYTF
cdr3_nt: TGTGCCAGCAGCGAGGGGGACAGGCTAGGGGATGGCTACACCTTC

d_call: .
j_call: TRBJ2-1
v_call: TRBV20-1
clone_size: few
cdr3_aa: CSARDFNSYNEQFF
cdr3_nt: TGCAGTGCACGGGACTTCAACTCCTACAATGAGCAGTTCTTC

d_call: TRBD1
j_call: TRBJ1-5
v_call: TRBV20-1
clone_size: medium-sized
cdr3_aa: CSARDRVITGNQPQHF
cdr3_nt: TGCAGTGCTCGGGACAGGGTAATTACAGGCAATCAGCCCCAGCATTTT

d_call: .
j_call: TRBJ2-7
v_call: TRBV28
clone_size: few
cdr3_aa: CASSLVGLSGFYEQYF
cdr3_nt: TGTGCCAGCAGTTTGGTCGGACTATCGGGATTCTACGAGCAGTACTTC

d_call: .
j_call: TRBJ2-3
v_call: TRBV12-3/TRBV12-4
clone_size: few
cdr3_aa: CASSLWGGDTDTQYF
cdr3_nt: TGTGCCAGCAGTTTATGGGGGGGGGACACAGATACACAGTATTTT

d_call: .
j_call: TRBJ1-6
v_call: TRBV20-1
clone_size: few
cdr3_aa: CSASSGEESSPLHF
cdr3_nt: TGCAGTGCGTCCTCGGGGGAGGAGTCCTCACCCCTCCACTTT

d_call: .
j_call: TRBJ1-2
v_call: TRBV6-2/TRBV6-3
clone_size: few
cdr3_aa: CASSYDVGRLSYGYTF
cdr3_nt: TGTGCCAGCAGTTACGATGTGGGCCGATTAAGCTATGGCTACACCTTC

d_call: .
j_call: TRBJ2-7
v_call: TRBV20-1
clone_size: .
cdr3_aa: CSARAQNGKSYEQYF
cdr3_nt: TGCAGTGCTAGAGCCCAAAACGGGAAGTCCTACGAGCAGTACTTC

d_call: .
j_call: TRBJ2-3
v_call: TRBV2
clone_size: medium-sized
cdr3_aa: CASSDWRSTDTQYF
cdr3_nt: TGTGCCAGCAGTGACTGGCGGTCCACAGATACGCAGTATTTT

d_call: TRBD2
j_call: TRBJ2-1
v_call: TRBV9
clone_size: medium-sized
cdr3_aa: CASSVSGTSANEQFF
cdr3_nt: TGTGCCAGCAGCGTATCAGGGACTAGCGCAAATGAGCAGTTCTTC

d_call: .
j_call: TRBJ2-2
v_call: TRBV6-5
clone_size: few
cdr3_aa: CASSFRGWELFF
cdr3_nt: TGTGCCAGCAGTTTCAGAGGCTGGGAGCTGTTTTTT

d_call: TRBD2
j_call: TRBJ2-3
v_call: TRBV10-2
clone_size: many
cdr3_aa: CASRTSGGAEGYF
cdr3_nt: TGCGCCAGCCGGACTAGCGGGGGGGCAGAAGGGTATTTT

d_call: TRBD1
j_call: TRBJ1-6
v_call: TRBV19
clone_size: many
cdr3_aa: CASSMLGQFNSPLHF
cdr3_nt: TGTGCCAGTAGTATGTTGGGACAGTTTAATTCACCCCTCCACTTT

d_call: TRBD1
j_call: TRBJ1-3
v_call: TRBV30
clone_size: .
cdr3_aa: CAWSTGGGNTIYF
cdr3_nt: TGTGCCTGGAGTACAGGGGGAGGAAACACCATATATTTT